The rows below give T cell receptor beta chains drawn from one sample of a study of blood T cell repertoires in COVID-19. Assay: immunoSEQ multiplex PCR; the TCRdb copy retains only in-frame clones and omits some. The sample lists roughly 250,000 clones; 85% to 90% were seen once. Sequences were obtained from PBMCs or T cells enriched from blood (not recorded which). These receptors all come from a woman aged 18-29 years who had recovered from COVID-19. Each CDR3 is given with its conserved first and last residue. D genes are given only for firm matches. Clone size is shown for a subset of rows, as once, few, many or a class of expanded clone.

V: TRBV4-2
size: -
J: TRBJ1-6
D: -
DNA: TGTGCCAGCAGCCAGGGTTCTGGCAGGGTTAATTCACCCCTCCACTTT
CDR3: CASSQGSGRVNSPLHF

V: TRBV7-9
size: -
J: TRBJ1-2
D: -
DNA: TGTGCCAGCAGCTTAGTTTCAGGGAGGATCCCCACCTCTAACTATGGCTACACCTTC
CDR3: CASSLVSGRIPTSNYGYTF

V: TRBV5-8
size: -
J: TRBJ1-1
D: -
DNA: TGTGCCAGCACCCTAGGGGGTTTTGACACGAAGAACACTGAAGCTTTCTTT
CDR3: CASTLGGFDTKNTEAFF

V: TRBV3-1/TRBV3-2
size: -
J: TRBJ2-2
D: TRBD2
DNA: TGTGCCAGCAGCCAAAGGGTGCCGGGGGGGCCTACCGGGGAGCTGTTTTTT
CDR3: CASSQRVPGGPTGELFF

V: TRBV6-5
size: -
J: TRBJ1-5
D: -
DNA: TGTGCCAGCAGTCCAGGAGGGAATCAGCCCCAGCATTTT
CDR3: CASSPGGNQPQHF

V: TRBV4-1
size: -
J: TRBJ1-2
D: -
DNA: TGCGCCAGCAGCCACTTAGGGACAAGCTATGGCTACACCTTC
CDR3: CASSHLGTSYGYTF

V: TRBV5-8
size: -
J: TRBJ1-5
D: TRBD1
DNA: TGTGCCAGCAGCGGGGGACAGGTAGGCAATCAGCCCCAGCATTTT
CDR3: CASSGGQVGNQPQHF

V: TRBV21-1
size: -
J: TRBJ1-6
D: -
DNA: TGTGCCAGCAGGGGACAGGTTTCCTATAATTCACCCCTCCACTTT
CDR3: CASRGQVSYNSPLHF

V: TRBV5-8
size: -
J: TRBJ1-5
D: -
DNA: TGTGCCAGCAGCTCTAATTTGGGGGGAAATCAGCCCCAGCATTTT
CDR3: CASSSNLGGNQPQHF

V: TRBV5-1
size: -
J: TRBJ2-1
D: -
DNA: TGCGCCAGCAGCCCAAGACAGACCCCTTACAATGAGCAGTTCTTC
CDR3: CASSPRQTPYNEQFF

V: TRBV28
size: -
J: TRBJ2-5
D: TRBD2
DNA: TGTGCCAGCACCCTAGCGGGGGGGCAAGCGGAGACCCAGTACTTC
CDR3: CASTLAGGQAETQYF

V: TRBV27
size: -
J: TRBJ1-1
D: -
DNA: TGTGCCAGCAGTTTACGAAACCTCGACAGGATGAACACTGAAGCTTTCTTT
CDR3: CASSLRNLDRMNTEAFF

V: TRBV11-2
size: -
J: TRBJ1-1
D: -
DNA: TGTGCCAGCAGCTTCCCGGGTCCGAACACTGAAGCTTTCTTT
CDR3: CASSFPGPNTEAFF

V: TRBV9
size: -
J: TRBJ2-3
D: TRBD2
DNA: TGTGCCAGCAGCCCGAGCGGGAACACAGATACGCAGTATTTT
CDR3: CASSPSGNTDTQYF

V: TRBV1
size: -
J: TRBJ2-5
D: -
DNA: TGCACCAGCAGCCGTTCTTTCGTCCAAGAGACCCAGTACTTC
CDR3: CTSSRSFVQETQYF

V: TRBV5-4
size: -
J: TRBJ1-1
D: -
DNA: TGTGCCAGCAGCCATAGGGGGACCGCTGAAGCTTTCTTT
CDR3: CASSHRGTAEAFF

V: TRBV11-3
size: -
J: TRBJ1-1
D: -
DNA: TGTGCCAGCAGCTCAAGATCAGAGAACACTGAAGCTTTCTTT
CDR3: CASSSRSENTEAFF

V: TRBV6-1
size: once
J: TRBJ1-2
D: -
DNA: TGTGCCAGCAGTGAGGGACGCAGGGGCTATGGCTACACCTTC
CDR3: CASSEGRRGYGYTF

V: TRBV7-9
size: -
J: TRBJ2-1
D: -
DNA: TGTGCCAGCAGCTTAGAGGGGTTGTTGGATGAGCAGTTCTTC
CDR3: CASSLEGLLDEQFF

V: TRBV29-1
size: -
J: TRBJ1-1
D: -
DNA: TGCAGCGTTGTGGGGGGCACTGAAGCTTTCTTT
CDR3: CSVVGGTEAFF

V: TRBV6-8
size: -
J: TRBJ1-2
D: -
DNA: TGTGCCAGCAGTTACTTGGGCCTACCCTATGGCTACACCTTC
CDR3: CASSYLGLPYGYTF

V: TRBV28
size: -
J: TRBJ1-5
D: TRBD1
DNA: TGTGCCAGCAGTTTAATGGGACAGGGAAGGGGCAATCAGCCCCAGCATTTT
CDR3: CASSLMGQGRGNQPQHF

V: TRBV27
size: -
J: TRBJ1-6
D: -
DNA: TGTGCCAGCAGTTTAGTGGGGCCCACCTCACCCCTCCACTTT
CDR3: CASSLVGPTSPLHF

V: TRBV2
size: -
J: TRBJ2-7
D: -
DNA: TGTGCCAGCAGCGGGTCTGCCTACGAGCAGTACTTC
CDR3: CASSGSAYEQYF

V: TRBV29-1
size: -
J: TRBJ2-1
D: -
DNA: TGCAGCGTCCTTAGCGGAAAGGGCTACAATGAGCAGTTCTTC
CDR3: CSVLSGKGYNEQFF

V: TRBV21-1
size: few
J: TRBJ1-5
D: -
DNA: TGTGCCAGCAGCACCAGGGACAGGGCCAGAAATCAGCCCCAGCATTTT
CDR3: CASSTRDRARNQPQHF

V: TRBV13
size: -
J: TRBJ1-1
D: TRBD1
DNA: TGTGCCAGCAGACCAAATAACAGGGGCGTGAACACTGAAGCTTTCTTT
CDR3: CASRPNNRGVNTEAFF

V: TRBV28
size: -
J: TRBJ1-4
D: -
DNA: TGTGCCAGCAGTTTTACCAGGGGACGGGAAAAACTGTTTTTT
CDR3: CASSFTRGREKLFF

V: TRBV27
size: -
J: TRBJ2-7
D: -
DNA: TGTGCCAGCAGTTTAGGGGCAGGGCCCTCCTACGAGCAGTACTTC
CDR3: CASSLGAGPSYEQYF

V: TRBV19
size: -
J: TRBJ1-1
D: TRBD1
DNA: TGTGCCAGTAGTATAGGGACAGGGGGCCTCACTGAAGCTTTCTTT
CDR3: CASSIGTGGLTEAFF

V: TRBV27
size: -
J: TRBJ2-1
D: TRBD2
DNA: TGTGCCAGCAGTTTGCTAGCGGGGATATACAATGAGCAGTTCTTC
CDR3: CASSLLAGIYNEQFF

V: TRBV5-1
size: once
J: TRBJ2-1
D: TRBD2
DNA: TGCGCCAGCAGCTTGGCCACTAGCGGGGGGGCAATTGAGCAGTTCTTC
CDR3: CASSLATSGGAIEQFF